One sample yielded the 3 T cell receptor beta chains listed below, sequenced in a study of blood T cell repertoires in COVID-19. Sequenced by immunoSEQ multiplex PCR; TCRdb stores in-frame clones only, minus some. The sample records fewer than 90,000 clones, about four fifths being singletons. Sequencing was performed on peripheral blood. These receptors all stem from a man in his 70s with COVID-19, enrolled during active disease.

As regards this clone: The same CDR3 arises from other DNA sequences in this sample as well. The chain joins TRBV12-3 or TRBV12-4 to TRBJ1-1, with 7 positions matching TRBD1. Trimming at V came to 2 bases and at J to 5 bases, leaving 2 bases not matched to a gene. CDR3 length: 13 amino acids. The CDR3 sequence: CASSLSGGTEAFF. The DNA of the CDR3 is TGTGCCAGCAGTTTATCAGGGGGGACTGAAGCTTTCTTT.

The chain carries TRBV29-1 and TRBJ1-1, with D possibly TRBD1 on 6 matching bases. Trimming cost V 4 bases and J 5 bases, with 14 bases left between them. The CDR3 runs to 13 residues. The V gene's germline CDR1 is SQVTM and CDR2 ANQGSEA. The CDR3 is CSVARAQGTEAFF. Written as DNA, the CDR3 is TGCAGCGTTGCACGGGCCCAGGGGACTGAAGCTTTCTTT.

The CDR3 DNA reads TGCGCCAGCAGCCAAATGCCGGGGGAAGGAAACACCATATATTTT. Translating it yields CASSQMPGEGNTIYF. The chain has TRBV4-3 and TRBJ1-3, with a possible D match to TRBD1 (5 bases). V lost 2 bases, J lost 4 bases, and 12 bases lay in between. CDR3 length: 15 residues. CDR1 LGHNA and CDR2 YSLEER come from the germline V gene.